This T cell receptor beta chain was captured by sequencing in a study of a mutant IDH1 vaccine in newly diagnosed glioma. Turning to the study itself: Patients underwent eight vaccinations, which took place in weeks 1, 3, 5, 7, 11, 15, 19 and 23. Earlier therapy was either radiotherapy, temozolomide, or both, and most got both. Study conclusions and caveats: Of all patients, 85% to 95% showed vaccine-induced immune responses. Pseudoprogression looked unconnected to shifts in top peripheral T cell clonotypes.

The assay was immunoSEQ multiplex PCR, and TCRdb's table has in-frame clones only and misses some. Here the sample spans under 45,000 clones, less than 95% being singletons. For this clone: Its specificity is unknown.

Time point in this sample: week 23, last vaccination. Vaccine doses each comprised 300 ug of mutant IDH1 20-mer peptide, with topical imiquimod. The V and J ends lost 2 bases and 4 bases respectively, with 8 bases between them. Germline V lookup: CDR1 MGHDK, CDR2 SYGVNS. This CDR3 is built from 13 residues. Specimen: PBMCs, collected from a glioma patient whose treatment included an IDH1 peptide vaccine. The chain employs TRBV25-1 and TRBJ1-2, with unresolved D. The source is a man in his fifties with glioma. The CDR3 DNA reads TGTGCCAGCAGTGAAGCAGGCGGCTATGGCTACACCTTC. Residues: CASSEAGGYGYTF.